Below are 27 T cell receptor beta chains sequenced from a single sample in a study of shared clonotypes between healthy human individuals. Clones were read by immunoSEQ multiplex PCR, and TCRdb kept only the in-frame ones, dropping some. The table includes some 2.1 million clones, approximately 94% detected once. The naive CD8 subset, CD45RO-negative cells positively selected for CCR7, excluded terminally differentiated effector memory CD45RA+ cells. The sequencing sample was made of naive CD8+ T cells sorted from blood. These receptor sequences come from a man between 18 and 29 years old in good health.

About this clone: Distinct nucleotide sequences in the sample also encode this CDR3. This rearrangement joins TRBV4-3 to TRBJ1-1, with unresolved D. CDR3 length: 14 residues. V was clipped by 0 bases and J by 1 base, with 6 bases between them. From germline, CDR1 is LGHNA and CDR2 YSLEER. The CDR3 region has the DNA TGCGCCAGCAGCCAAGATCGTGGGAACACTGAAGCTTTCTTT. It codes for CASSQDRGNTEAFF.

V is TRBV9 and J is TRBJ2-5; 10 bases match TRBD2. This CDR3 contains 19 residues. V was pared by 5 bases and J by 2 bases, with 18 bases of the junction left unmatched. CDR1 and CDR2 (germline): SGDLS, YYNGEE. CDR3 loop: CASSQSGLAGAGFQETQYF. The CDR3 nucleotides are TGTGCCAGCAGTCAGAGTGGGCTAGCGGGGGCCGGATTTCAAGAGACCCAGTACTTC.

CDR3 sequence: CASSLGQFNTEAFF. The CDR3, as DNA: TGTGCCAGCAGCTTGGGCCAGTTTAACACTGAAGCTTTCTTT. This chain uses TRBV5-6 with TRBJ1-1, with D hard to call. V lost 0 bases to trimming and J lost 2 bases, with 8 bases between them. The CDR3 runs to 14 residues. CDR1 SGHDT and CDR2 YYEEEE come from the germline V gene.

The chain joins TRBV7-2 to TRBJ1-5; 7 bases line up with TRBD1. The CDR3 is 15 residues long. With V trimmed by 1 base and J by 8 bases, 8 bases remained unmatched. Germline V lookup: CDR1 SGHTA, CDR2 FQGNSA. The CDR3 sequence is CASSLVGGGLEPQHF. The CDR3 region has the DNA TGTGCCAGCAGCTTAGTCGGAGGGGGCCTGGAGCCCCAGCATTTT.

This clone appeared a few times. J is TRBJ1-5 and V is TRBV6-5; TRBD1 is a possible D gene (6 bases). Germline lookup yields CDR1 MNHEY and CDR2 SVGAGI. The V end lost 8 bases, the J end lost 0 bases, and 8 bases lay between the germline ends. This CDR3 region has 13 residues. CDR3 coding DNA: TGTGCCAGCGGACAGAATAGCAATCAGCCCCAGCATTTT. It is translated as CASGQNSNQPQHF.

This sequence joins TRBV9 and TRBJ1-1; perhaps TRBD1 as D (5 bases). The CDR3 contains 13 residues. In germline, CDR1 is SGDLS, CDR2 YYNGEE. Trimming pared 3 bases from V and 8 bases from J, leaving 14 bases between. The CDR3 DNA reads TGTGCCAGCAGCGCTTCAGGTTCAGGGGAAGCTTTCTTT. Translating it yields CASSASGSGEAFF.

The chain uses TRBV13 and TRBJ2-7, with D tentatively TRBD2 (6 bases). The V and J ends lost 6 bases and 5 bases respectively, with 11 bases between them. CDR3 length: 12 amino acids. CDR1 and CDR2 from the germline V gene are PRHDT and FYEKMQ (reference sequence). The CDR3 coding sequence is TGTGCCAGCAGGGTTGGGGGGAACGAGCAGTACTTC. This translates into CASRVGGNEQYF.

The CDR3 is CASSDGQGREEQYF. As DNA, the CDR3 is TGTGCCAGCAGTGATGGTCAGGGGCGAGAAGAGCAGTACTTC. V usage is TRBV2 and J usage is TRBJ2-7; D possibly corresponds to TRBD1 (6 bases). CDR3 size: 14 residues. V dropped 3 bases and J dropped 7 bases, with 16 bases sitting between them. Germline V lookup: CDR1 SNHLY, CDR2 FYNNEI.

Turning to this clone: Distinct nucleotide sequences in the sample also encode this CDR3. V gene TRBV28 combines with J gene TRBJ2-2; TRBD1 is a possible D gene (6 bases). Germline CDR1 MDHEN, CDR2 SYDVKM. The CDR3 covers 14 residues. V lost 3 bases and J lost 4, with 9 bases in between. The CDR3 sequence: CASSLVGGTGELFF. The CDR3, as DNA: TGTGCCAGCAGTTTGGTAGGGGGCACCGGGGAGCTGTTTTTT.

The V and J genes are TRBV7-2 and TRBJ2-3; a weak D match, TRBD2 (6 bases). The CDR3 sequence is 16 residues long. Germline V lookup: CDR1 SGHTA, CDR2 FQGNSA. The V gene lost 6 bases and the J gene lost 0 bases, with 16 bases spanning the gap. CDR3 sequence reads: CASSSIQGLSTDTQYF. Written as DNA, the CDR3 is TGTGCCAGCAGTTCTATTCAGGGACTTAGCACAGATACGCAGTATTTT. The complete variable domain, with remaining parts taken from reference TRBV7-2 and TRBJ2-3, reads GAGVSQSPSNKVTEKGKDVELRCDPISGHTALYWYRQSLGQGLEFLIYFQGNSAPDKSGLPSDRFSAERTGGSVSTLTIQRTQQEDSAVYLCASSSIQGLSTDTQYFGPGTRLTVL.

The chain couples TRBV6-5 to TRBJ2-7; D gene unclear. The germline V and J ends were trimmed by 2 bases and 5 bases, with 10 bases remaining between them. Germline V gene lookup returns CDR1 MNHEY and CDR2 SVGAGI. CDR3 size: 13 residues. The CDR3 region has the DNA TGTGCCAGCAGTTACAGCCCTGGGGACGAGCAGTACTTC. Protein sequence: CASSYSPGDEQYF.

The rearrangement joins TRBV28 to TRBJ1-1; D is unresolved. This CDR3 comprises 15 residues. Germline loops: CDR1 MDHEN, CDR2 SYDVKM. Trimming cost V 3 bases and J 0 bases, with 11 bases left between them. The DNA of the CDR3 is TGTGCCAGCAGTTTGCAGCGTGGGATGAACACTGAAGCTTTCTTT. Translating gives CASSLQRGMNTEAFF. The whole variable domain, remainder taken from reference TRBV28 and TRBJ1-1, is DVKVTQSSRYLVKRTGEKVFLECVQDMDHENMFWYRQDPGLGLRLIYFSYDVKMKEKGDIPEGYSVSREKKERFSLILESASTNQTSMYLCASSLQRGMNTEAFFGQGTRLTVV.

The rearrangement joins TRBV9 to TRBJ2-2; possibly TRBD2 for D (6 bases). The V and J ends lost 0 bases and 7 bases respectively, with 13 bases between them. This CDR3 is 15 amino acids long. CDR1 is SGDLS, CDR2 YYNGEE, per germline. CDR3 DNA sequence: TGTGCCAGCAGCGTAGGGAATTGGGGGGACGGGGAGCTGTTTTTT. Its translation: CASSVGNWGDGELFF.

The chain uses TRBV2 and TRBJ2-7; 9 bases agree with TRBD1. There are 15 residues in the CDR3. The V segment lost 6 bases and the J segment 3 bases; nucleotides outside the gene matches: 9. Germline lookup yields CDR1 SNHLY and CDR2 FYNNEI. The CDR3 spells CASSPRDRDFYEQYF. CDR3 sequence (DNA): TGTGCCAGCAGCCCCCGGGACAGGGATTTCTACGAGCAGTACTTC. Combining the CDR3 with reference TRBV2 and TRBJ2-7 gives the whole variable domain EPEVTQTPSHQVTQMGQEVILRCVPISNHLYFYWYRQILGQKVEFLVSFYNNEISEKSEIFDDQFSVERPDGSNFTLKIRSTKLEDSAMYFCASSPRDRDFYEQYFGPGTRLTVT.

Here the CDR3 DNA reads TGTGCCAGCAGTTTACGCTGGGGAGCAGGGGAGGGCACTGAAGCTTTCTTT. Translated, it gives CASSLRWGAGEGTEAFF. This sequence joins TRBV28 and TRBJ1-1; D is perhaps TRBD1 (6 bases). This CDR3 is 17 amino acids long. The V end was cut by 2 bases, the J end by 4 bases, with 20 bases between. CDR1 and CDR2 (germline): MDHEN, SYDVKM.

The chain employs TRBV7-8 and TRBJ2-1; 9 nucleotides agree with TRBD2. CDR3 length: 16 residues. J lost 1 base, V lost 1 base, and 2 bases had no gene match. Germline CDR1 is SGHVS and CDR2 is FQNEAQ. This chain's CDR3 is CASSLVAGESYNEQFF. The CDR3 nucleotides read TGTGCCAGCAGCTTAGTAGCGGGGGAATCCTACAATGAGCAGTTCTTC. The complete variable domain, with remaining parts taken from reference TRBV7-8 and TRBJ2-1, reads GAGVSQSPRYKVAKRGQDVALRCDPISGHVSLFWYQQALGQGPEFLTYFQNEAQLDKSGLPSDRFFAERPEGSVSTLKIQRTQQEDSAVYLCASSLVAGESYNEQFFGPGTRLTVL.

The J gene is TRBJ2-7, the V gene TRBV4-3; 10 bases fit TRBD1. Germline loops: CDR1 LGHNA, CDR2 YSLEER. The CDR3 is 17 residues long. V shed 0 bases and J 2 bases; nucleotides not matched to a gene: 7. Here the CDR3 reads CASSQDRAGTGAYEQYF. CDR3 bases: TGCGCCAGCAGCCAAGATCGGGCCGGGACAGGGGCCTACGAGCAGTACTTC.

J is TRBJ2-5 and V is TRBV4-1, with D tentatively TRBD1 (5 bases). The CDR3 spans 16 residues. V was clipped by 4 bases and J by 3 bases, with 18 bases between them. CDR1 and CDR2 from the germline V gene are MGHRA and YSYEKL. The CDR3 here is CASSPLTDNEKETQYF. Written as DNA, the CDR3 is TGCGCCAGCAGCCCCTTGACAGACAACGAAAAAGAGACCCAGTACTTC.

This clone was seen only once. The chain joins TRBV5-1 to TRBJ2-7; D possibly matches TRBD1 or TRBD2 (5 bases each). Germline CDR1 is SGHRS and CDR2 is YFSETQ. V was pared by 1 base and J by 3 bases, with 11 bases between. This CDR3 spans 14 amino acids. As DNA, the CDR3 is TGCGCCAGCAGCTTGCGAGGGGCGTTCTACGAGCAGTACTTC. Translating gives CASSLRGAFYEQYF.

In nucleotides, the CDR3 is TGCGCCAGCAGTGAACGGGCAGGAGTTTATAGCAATCAGCCCCAGCATTTT. It is translated as CASSERAGVYSNQPQHF. The rearrangement uses TRBV10-1 and TRBJ1-5, with D unresolved. Trimming took 3 bases from V and 0 from J, leaving 15 bases between them. The CDR3 runs 17 residues. Germline V lookup: CDR1 WNHNN, CDR2 SYGVQD (reference sequence).

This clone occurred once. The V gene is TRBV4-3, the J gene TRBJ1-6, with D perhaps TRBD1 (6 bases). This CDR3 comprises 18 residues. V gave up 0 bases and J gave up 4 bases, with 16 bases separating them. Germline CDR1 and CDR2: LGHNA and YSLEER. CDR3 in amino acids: CASSQDSKGGGYNSPLHF. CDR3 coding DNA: TGCGCCAGCAGCCAAGATTCCAAAGGGGGGGGTTATAATTCACCCCTCCACTTT.

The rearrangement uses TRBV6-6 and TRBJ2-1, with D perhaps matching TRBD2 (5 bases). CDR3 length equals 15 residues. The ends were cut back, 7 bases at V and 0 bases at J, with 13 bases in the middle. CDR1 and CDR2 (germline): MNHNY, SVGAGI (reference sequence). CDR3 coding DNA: TGTGCCAGCACACTGGACTCGAGCTCCTACAATGAGCAGTTCTTC. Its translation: CASTLDSSSYNEQFF.

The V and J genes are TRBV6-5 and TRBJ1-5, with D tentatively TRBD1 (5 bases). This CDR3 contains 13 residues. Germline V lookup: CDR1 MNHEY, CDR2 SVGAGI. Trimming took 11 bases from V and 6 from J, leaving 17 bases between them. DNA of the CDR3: TGTGCCCGAAGGAAAGGGGCTGCTCAGCCCCAGCATTTT. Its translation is CARRKGAAQPQHF.

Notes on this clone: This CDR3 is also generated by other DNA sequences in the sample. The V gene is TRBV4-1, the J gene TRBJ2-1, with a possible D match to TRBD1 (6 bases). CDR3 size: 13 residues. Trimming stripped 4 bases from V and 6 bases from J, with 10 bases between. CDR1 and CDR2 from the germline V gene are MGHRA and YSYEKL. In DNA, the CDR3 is TGCGCCAGCAGCCTTCGAGGGGGCAATGAGCAGTTCTTC. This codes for CASSLRGGNEQFF.

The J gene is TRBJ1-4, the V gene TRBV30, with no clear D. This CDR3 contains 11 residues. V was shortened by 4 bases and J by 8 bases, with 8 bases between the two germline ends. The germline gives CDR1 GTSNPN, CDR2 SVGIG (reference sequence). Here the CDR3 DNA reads TGTGCCTGGACCTACGGAGAAAAACTGTTTTTT. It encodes CAWTYGEKLFF.

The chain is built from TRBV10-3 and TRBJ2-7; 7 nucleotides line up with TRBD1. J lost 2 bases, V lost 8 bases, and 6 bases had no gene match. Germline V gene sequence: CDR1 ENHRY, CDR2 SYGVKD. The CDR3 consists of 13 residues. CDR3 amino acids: CAIGVQGPYEQYF. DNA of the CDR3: TGTGCCATCGGAGTACAGGGGCCCTACGAGCAGTACTTC.

The CDR3 spells CASSRSSGALYNEQFF. The CDR3 DNA follows: TGTGCCAGCAGCCGGTCTAGCGGGGCCCTATACAATGAGCAGTTCTTC. The genes are TRBV2 and TRBJ2-1; 9 bases are a match to TRBD2. The CDR3 extends over 16 amino acids. The germline gives CDR1 SNHLY, CDR2 FYNNEI. Trimming at V came to 6 bases and at J to 4 bases, leaving 10 bases not matched to a gene.